The clone carrying this T cell receptor (beta chain) was seen repeatedly, ten times or more. Antigen specificity is unknown. Both iRepertoire HTBI primers and Arm-PCR of CDR3 regions were used to build the TCR beta libraries. As originally analysed: The identification of 50 to 65 TRBV and roughly 14 TRBJ segments was made across samples. TCRdb independently ran MiXCR on the multiplex PCR reads; one entry per CDR3 protein. None of the V and J calls come from the authors' own analysis; TCRdb made them. Counted here are hundreds of thousands of distinct CDR3 sequences, roughly 15% occurring once; the ten biggest clones make up roughly 18%. Time point of the sample: newly diagnosed GD, antithyroid drugs for less than 3 months. PBMC-derived RNA was used for the TCR library. This CDR3 is 16 amino acids long. Trimming removed 3 bases from V and 9 bases from J; junction bases left unmatched: 8. The germline gives CDR1 SGHRS, CDR2 YFSETQ.

The data were taken from a study of regulatory T cells in long-lasting Graves disease. Study observations and caveats: A greater number of public clonotypes (about 3,000) was shared by persistent patients than by new patients (approximately 880).

This same sample was also part of a study on T cells in Graves' hyperthyroidism and ophthalmopathy. From that report: HTBI primers were the set used in a first-round RT-PCR of the TCR CDR3.

The specimen comprised peripheral blood mononuclear cells (PBMCs), sampled at new diagnosis, from a patient treated with antithyroid drugs. This rearrangement joins TRBV5-1 to TRBJ2-1, with 14 positions matching TRBD2. The origin of this receptor is a woman aged 30 to 39 with Graves disease. The DNA of the CDR3 is TGCGCCAGCAGCTCCATGACCGGACTAGCGGGAGGTGAGCAGTTCTTC. Encoded protein: CASSSMTGLAGGEQFF.